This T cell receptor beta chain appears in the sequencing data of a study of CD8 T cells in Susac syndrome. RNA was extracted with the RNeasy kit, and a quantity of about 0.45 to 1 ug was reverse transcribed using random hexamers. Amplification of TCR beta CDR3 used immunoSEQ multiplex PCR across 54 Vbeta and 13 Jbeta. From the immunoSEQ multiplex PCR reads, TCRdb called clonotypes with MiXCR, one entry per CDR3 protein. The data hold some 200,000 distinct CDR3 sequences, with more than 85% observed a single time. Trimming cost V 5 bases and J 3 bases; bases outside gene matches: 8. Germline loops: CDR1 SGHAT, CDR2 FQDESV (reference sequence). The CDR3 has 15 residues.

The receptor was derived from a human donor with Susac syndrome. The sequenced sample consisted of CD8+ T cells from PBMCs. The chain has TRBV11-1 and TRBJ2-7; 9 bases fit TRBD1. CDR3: CASSEEGQGRYEQYF. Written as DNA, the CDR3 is TGTGCCAGCAGCGAAGAGGGACAGGGCCGCTACGAGCAGTACTTC.